This T cell receptor beta chain is from a study of control samples from healthy donors and cancer patients. Germline assignment: CDR1 SGHRS and CDR2 YFSETQ. Trimming at V came to 6 bases and at J to 5 bases, leaving 8 bases not matched to a gene. The length of the CDR3 is 15 residues. Generated by immunoSEQ multiplex PCR, the TCRdb table keeps only in-frame clones and is missing some. In the table there are approximately 150,000 clones, about 91% of which are singletons. Sample: blood. This receptor was identified in a woman aged 40 to 50 in good health. The chain carries TRBV5-1 and TRBJ1-6; 7 bases are a match to TRBD1. In DNA form, the CDR3 reads TGCGCCAGCACAATTGGACAGGTTAATAATTCACCCCTCCACTTT. Its translation: CASTIGQVNNSPLHF.